This T cell receptor (beta chain) was profiled in a study of glioma-infiltrating T cells. Amplification of TCR alpha and beta CDR3 regions from RNA used iRepertoire nested multiplex PCR. Via MiXCR, TCRdb re-called the multiplex PCR reads, giving one row per CDR3 protein. Here the sample spans around 180,000 distinct CDR3 sequences, about 47% being singletons. The sequenced sample was glioma tissue, nonneoplastic brain tissue, or PBMCs (not recorded which). This receptor was taken from a human donor with low-grade glioma or glioblastoma, undergoing nonglioma brain surgery, or in good health (not recorded which).

CDR3 DNA: TGTGCCAGCAGCCAGAGAACAGGGTTGGAGACCCAGTACTTC. It specifies CASSQRTGLETQYF. The chain combines TRBV3-1 with TRBJ2-5, with D tentatively TRBD1 (6 bases). The CDR3 runs 14 residues. Trimming removed 3 bases from V and 5 bases from J, with 13 bases in between. Germline loops: CDR1 LGHDT, CDR2 YNNKEL (reference sequence).